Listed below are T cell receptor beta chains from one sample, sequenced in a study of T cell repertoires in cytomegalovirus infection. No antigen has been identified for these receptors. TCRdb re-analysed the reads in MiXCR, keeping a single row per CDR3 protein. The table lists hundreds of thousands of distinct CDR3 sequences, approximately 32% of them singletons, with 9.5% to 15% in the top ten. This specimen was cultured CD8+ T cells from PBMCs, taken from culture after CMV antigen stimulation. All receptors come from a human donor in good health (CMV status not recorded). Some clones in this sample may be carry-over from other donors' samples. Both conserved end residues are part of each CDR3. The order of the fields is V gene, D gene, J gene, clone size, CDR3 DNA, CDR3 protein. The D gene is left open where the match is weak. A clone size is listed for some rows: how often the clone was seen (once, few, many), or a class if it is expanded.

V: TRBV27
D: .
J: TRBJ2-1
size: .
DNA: TGTGCCAGCAGTTTTTCTGCCGGGACGGTGTTGGAGGAGCAGTTCTTC
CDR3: CASSFSAGTVLEEQFF

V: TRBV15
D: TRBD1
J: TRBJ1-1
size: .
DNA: TGTGCCACCAGCGGAGGACAGGGAGGTAACACTGAAGCTTTCTTT
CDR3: CATSGGQGGNTEAFF

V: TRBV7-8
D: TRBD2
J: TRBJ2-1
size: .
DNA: TGTGCCAGCAGCTCCTTACCGGGACTAGCCCGAGAGCAGTTCTTC
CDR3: CASSSLPGLAREQFF

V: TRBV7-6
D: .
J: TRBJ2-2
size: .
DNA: TGTGCCAGCAGGCTAGACCCGGGGGAGCTGTTTTTT
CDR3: CASRLDPGELFF

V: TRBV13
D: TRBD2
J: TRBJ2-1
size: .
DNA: TGTGCCAGCAGCCCGACTAGCGGGGGACCCTCCTACAATGAGCAGTTCTTC
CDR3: CASSPTSGGPSYNEQFF

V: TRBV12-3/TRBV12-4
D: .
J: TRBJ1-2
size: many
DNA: TGTGCCAGCAGTTTGGGTCCCCGACAGAATAACTATGGCTACACCTTC
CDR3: CASSLGPRQNNYGYTF

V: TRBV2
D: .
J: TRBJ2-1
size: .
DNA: TGTGCCAGCATGGGGTACAGGAATGAGCAGTTCTTC
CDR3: CASMGYRNEQFF

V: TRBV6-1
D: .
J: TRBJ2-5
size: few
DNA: TGTGCCAGCATCGGCCTCCAAGAGACCCAGTACTTC
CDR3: CASIGLQETQYF

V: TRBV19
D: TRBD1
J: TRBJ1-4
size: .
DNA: TGTGCCAGTAGTCCCCGGACAGGGGTTGAAGAAAAACTGTCTTTT
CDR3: CASSPRTGVEEKLSF

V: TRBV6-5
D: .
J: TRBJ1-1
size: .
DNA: TGTGCCAGCAGTTTCCGGAGGCTACCGAACACTGAAGCTTTCTTT
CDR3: CASSFRRLPNTEAFF

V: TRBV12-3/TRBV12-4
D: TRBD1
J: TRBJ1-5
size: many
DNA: TGTGCCAGCAGCCGGGACAGGGGTCCCTATAGCAATCAGCCCCAGCATTTT
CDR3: CASSRDRGPYSNQPQHF

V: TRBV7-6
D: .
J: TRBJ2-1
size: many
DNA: TGTGCCAGCAGCTTAACTGGGAATCCCTACAATGAGCAGTTCTTC
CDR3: CASSLTGNPYNEQFF

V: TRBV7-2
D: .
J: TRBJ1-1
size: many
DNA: TGTGCCAGCAGCTTTGCCCTCCGGCAGCAATTGAACACTGAAGCTTTCTTT
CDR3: CASSFALRQQLNTEAFF

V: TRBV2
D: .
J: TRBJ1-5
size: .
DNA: TGTGCCAGCGGGGGGGGAATGACTTACAATCAGCCCCAGCATTTT
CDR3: CASGGGMTYNQPQHF

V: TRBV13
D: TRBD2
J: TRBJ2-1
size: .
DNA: TGTGCCAGCACCCACTCCGGGGGGGGCTATGAGCAGTTCTTC
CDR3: CASTHSGGGYEQFF

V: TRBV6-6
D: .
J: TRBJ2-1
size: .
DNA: TGTGCCAGCAGTTACCCCCGTGACAATGAGCAGTTCTTC
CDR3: CASSYPRDNEQFF

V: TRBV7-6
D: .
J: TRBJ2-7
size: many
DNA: TGTGCCAGCAGCTTAGGAACCGCCTACGAGCAGTACTTC
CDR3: CASSLGTAYEQYF

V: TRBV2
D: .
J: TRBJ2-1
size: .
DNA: TGTGCCAGCAGTGAAGGAGGTTTCAGCACGAATGAGCAGTTCTTC
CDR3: CASSEGGFSTNEQFF

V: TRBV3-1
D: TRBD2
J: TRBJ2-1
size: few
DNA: TGTGCCAGCAGCCAATTAATAAGGACTAGCGGGGGCGGCCGGGAGCAGTTCTTC
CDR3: CASSQLIRTSGGGREQFF

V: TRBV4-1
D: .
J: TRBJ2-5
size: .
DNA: TGCGCCAGCAGCGTAATTGGCGCTCAAGAGACCCAGTACTTC
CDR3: CASSVIGAQETQYF

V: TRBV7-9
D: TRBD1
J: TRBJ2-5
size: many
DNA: TGTGCCAGCAGCTCAGGCGTGAGGGGGCTGGAGACCCAGTACTTC
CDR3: CASSSGVRGLETQYF

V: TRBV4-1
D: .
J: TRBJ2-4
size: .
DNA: TGCGCCAGCAGCCAAGAACTAACTGAGGACATTCAGTACTTC
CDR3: CASSQELTEDIQYF

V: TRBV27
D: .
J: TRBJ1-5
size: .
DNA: TGTGCCAGCAGTTCGGGTGGTTGGCCCCAGCATTTT
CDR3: CASSSGGWPQHF

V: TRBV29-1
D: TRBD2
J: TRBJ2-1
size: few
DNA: TGCAGCGTTGATCTGACTAGCGGGGGTTCCTACAATGAGCAGTTCTTC
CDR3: CSVDLTSGGSYNEQFF

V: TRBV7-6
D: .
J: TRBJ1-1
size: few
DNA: TGTGCCAGCAGCTTAAGTCTTAATGAAGCTTTCTTT
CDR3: CASSLSLNEAFF

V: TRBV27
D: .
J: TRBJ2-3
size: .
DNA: TGTGCCAGCAGTTTATTTGAGGGACTTCAGTCAGATACGCAGTATTTT
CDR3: CASSLFEGLQSDTQYF

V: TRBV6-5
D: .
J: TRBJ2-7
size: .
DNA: TGTGCCAGCAGTTACGGCCATCCGAGCTCCTACGAGCAGTACTTC
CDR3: CASSYGHPSSYEQYF

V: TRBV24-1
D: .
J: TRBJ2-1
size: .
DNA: TGTGCCACCAGTGACCGCGCGGGTTTTGGGGAGCAGTTCTTC
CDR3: CATSDRAGFGEQFF

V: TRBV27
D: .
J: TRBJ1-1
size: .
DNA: TGTGCCAGCAGAGACCAAAACACTGAAGCTTTCTTT
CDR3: CASRDQNTEAFF

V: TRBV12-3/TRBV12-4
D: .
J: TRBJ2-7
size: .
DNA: TGTGCCAGCAGCCCGCTAGTTTTTCACGAGCAGTACTTC
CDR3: CASSPLVFHEQYF

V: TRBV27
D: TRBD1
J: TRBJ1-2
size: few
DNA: TGTGCCAGCAGTTTAGGGACAGGGCTAGGGTATGGCTACACCTTC
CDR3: CASSLGTGLGYGYTF

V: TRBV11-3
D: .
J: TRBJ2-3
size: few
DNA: TGTGCCAGCAGCGACCAGGGCACAGATACGCAGTATTTT
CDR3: CASSDQGTDTQYF

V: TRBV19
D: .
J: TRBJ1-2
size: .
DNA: TGTGCCAGTAGTATAGATCTCGGGGGATTGGATGGCTACACCTTC
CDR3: CASSIDLGGLDGYTF

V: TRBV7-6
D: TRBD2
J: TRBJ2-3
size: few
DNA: TGTGCCAGCAGCTTAGCCCTAGCGGGGGCAGATACGCAGTATTTT
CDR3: CASSLALAGADTQYF

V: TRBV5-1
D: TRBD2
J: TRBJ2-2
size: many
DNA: TGCGCCAGCAGCTTCCTAGCGGGGCCGAACACCGGGGAGCTGTTTTTT
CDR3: CASSFLAGPNTGELFF

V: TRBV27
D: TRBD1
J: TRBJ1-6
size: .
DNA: TGTGCCAGCAGTTTACTCACAGGGGGTTGGAATTCACCCCTCCACTTT
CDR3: CASSLLTGGWNSPLHF

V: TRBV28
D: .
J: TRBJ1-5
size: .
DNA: TGTGCCAGCAGTTTAGAGGGGGGGAAGCCCCAGCATTTT
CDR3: CASSLEGGKPQHF

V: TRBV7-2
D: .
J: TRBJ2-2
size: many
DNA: TGTGCCAGCAGCTGGAGCACCGGGGAGCTGTTTTTT
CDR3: CASSWSTGELFF

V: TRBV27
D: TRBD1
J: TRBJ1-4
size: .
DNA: TGTGCCAGCAGTTGGGGAGGGGGCGCGGATAATGAAAAACTGTTTTTT
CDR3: CASSWGGGADNEKLFF

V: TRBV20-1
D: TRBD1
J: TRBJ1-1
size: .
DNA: TGCAGTGCTAGCAACAGGGGGCAAACTGAAGCTTTCTTT
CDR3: CSASNRGQTEAFF

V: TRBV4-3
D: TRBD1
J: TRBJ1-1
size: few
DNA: TGCGCCAGCAGCCAGGGAGGGGGCGACGACACTGAAGCTTTCTTT
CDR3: CASSQGGGDDTEAFF

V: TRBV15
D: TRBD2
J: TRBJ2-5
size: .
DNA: TGTGCCACCAGCAGGTTTCTAAGCGGGGGGCAAGAGACCCAGTACTTC
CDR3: CATSRFLSGGQETQYF